These T cell receptor beta chains were read from a single sample in a study of T cells in Graves' hyperthyroidism and ophthalmopathy. One entry per CDR3 protein, called by TCRdb with MiXCR from the multiplex PCR reads. This table holds 300,000 to 400,000 distinct CDR3 sequences, about 18% found once. Sequenced: blood. These receptors were taken from a man between 18 and 29 years old with Graves' ophthalmopathy. The CDR3 runs from the conserved cysteine through the conserved F or W. Fields, in order: V gene, J gene, D gene, clone size, CDR3 protein, CDR3 DNA. The D gene is left open where the match is weak. Only some rows state a clone size, as once, few, many or a class for expanded clones.

>TRBV12-3/TRBV12-4|TRBJ1-1|-|many
CASTPVGTKDEAFF
TGTGCCAGCACCCCGGTAGGCACCAAGGATGAAGCTTTCTTT
>TRBV2|TRBJ2-3|-|once
CASSDGGNTDTQYF
TGTGCCAGCAGTGATGGGGGAAACACAGATACGCAGTATTTT
>TRBV10-3|TRBJ2-3|-|few
CAISDTGTDTQYF
TGTGCCATCAGTGATACAGGGACCGATACGCAGTATTTT
>TRBV14|TRBJ1-1|TRBD1|few
CASAQQGAGEAFF
TGTGCCAGTGCCCAACAGGGGGCGGGTGAAGCTTTCTTT
>TRBV5-1|TRBJ2-1|TRBD2|many
CASSLGTSGELNEQFF
TGCGCCAGCAGCTTAGGGACTAGCGGAGAACTCAATGAGCAGTTCTTC
>TRBV29-1|TRBJ1-2|-|once
CSARGGYGYTF
TGCAGCGCCCGGGGAGGTTATGGCTACACCTTC
>TRBV28|TRBJ1-4|-|-
CASSSSGVNEKLFF
TGTGCCAGCAGCTCCTCTGGGGTTAATGAAAAACTGTTTTTT
>TRBV5-1|TRBJ1-1|-|-
CASSVTMGRNTEAFF
TGTGCCAGCAGCGTAACAATGGGGAGGAACACTGAAGCTTTCTTT
>TRBV6-6|TRBJ2-7|-|many
CASSYSRDSSYEQYF
TGTGCCAGCAGTTACTCGCGAGACAGCTCCTACGAGCAGTACTTC
>TRBV6-5|TRBJ1-5|-|-
CASSWGIWEGNQPQHF
TGTGCCAGCAGTTGGGGGATTTGGGAGGGCAATCAGCCCCAGCATTTT
>TRBV4-1|TRBJ1-2|-|few
CASSHRGANYGYTF
TGCGCCAGCAGCCACCGGGGGGCTAACTATGGCTACACCTTC
>TRBV6-1|TRBJ1-1|-|few
CASEGVTTEAFF
TGTGCCAGCGAGGGGGTTACCACTGAAGCTTTCTTT
>TRBV6-2/TRBV6-3|TRBJ2-3|TRBD2|-
CASSPTSGGWNTQYF
TGTGCCAGCAGCCCGACTAGCGGGGGGTGGAATACGCAGTATTTT
>TRBV7-3|TRBJ1-1|-|-
CASSLHPLAVMNTEAFF
TGTGCCAGCAGCTTACACCCCCTCGCGGTTATGAACACTGAAGCTTTCTTT
>TRBV12-3/TRBV12-4|TRBJ2-7|-|many
CASSRYSYEQYF
TGTGCCAGCAGCCGGTACTCCTACGAGCAGTACTTC
>TRBV5-1|TRBJ2-7|TRBD1|many
CASSRDSTRHEQYF
TGCGCCAGCAGCAGGGACAGCACTCGCCACGAGCAGTACTTC
>TRBV6-1|TRBJ2-3|-|many
CASDLKMTDTQYF
TGTGCCAGCGACCTTAAGATGACAGATACGCAGTATTTT
>TRBV5-1|TRBJ2-7|-|few
CASSFDHRSYEQYF
TGCGCCAGCAGCTTTGATCACAGATCCTACGAGCAGTACTTC
>TRBV11-3|TRBJ2-1|TRBD1|many
CASSKDRGYNEQFF
TGTGCCAGCAGCAAGGACAGGGGATACAATGAGCAGTTCTTC
>TRBV7-7|TRBJ2-1|-|-
CASSRGGGQYPDEQFF
TGTGCTAGCAGCCGGGGGGGGGGACAGTACCCTGATGAGCAGTTCTTC
>TRBV6-5|TRBJ1-1|TRBD1|few
CASSYSPGGDTEAFF
TGTGCCAGCAGTTACTCACCAGGGGGTGACACTGAAGCTTTCTTT
>TRBV11-2|TRBJ1-4|-|few
CASSLDLGAPNEKLFF
TGTGCCAGCAGCTTAGATTTGGGGGCTCCGAATGAAAAACTGTTTTTT
>TRBV12-3/TRBV12-4|TRBJ2-7|-|many
CASSFGGSFGEQYF
TGTGCCAGCAGTTTTGGCGGGTCCTTCGGAGAGCAGTACTTC
>TRBV2|TRBJ2-7|-|many
CALSEAGQRVEQYF
TGTGCCTTATCAGAGGCCGGACAGCGCGTGGAGCAGTACTTC
>TRBV5-4|TRBJ2-4|-|-
CASSFYASEKNIQYF
TGTGCCAGCAGCTTTTACGCCAGTGAGAAAAACATTCAGTACTTC
>TRBV19|TRBJ2-5|-|-
CASSIGSFQETQYF
TGTGCCAGTAGTATTGGTAGTTTCCAAGAGACCCAGTACTTC
>TRBV27|TRBJ2-5|-|many
CASRAAYQETQYF
TGTGCCAGCAGGGCAGCTTACCAAGAGACCCAGTACTTC
>TRBV3-1|TRBJ2-3|-|many
CASSQGGVVDTQYF
TGTGCCAGCAGCCAAGGGGGTGTGGTAGATACGCAGTATTTT
>TRBV6-1|TRBJ2-5|-|-
CASSNRDGQETQYF
TGTGCCAGCAGTAACCGGGACGGTCAAGAGACCCAGTACTTC
>TRBV28|TRBJ2-1|TRBD1|-
CASSFGDRGGGKDEQFF
TGTGCCAGCAGTTTCGGGGACAGGGGCGGTGGGAAAGATGAGCAGTTCTTC
>TRBV5-5|TRBJ1-6|TRBD1|-
CASSSYWDRGTSPLHF
TGTGCCAGCAGCTCATATTGGGACAGGGGAACTTCACCCCTCCACTTT
>TRBV5-6|TRBJ2-7|-|-
CASSFTQVTSYEQYF
TGTGCCAGCAGCTTCACACAGGTTACTTCCTACGAGCAGTACTTC
>TRBV15|TRBJ2-2|-|-
CATSRDNRATGELFF
TGTGCCACCAGCAGAGATAACAGGGCCACCGGGGAGCTGTTTTTT
>TRBV7-9|TRBJ2-7|TRBD1|few
CASERQGSSSYEQYF
TGTGCCAGCGAAAGACAGGGGTCGAGCTCCTACGAGCAGTACTTC
>TRBV5-1|TRBJ1-2|-|few
CASSPGGGRPYGYTF
TGCGCCAGCAGCCCCGGGGGAGGGAGACCCTATGGCTACACCTTC
>TRBV12-3/TRBV12-4|TRBJ2-5|-|few
CASSLGLTETQYF
TGTGCCAGCAGTTTGGGGCTAACGGAGACCCAGTACTTC
>TRBV6-1|TRBJ2-6|-|-
CASRSGVLLSGANVLTF
TGTGCCAGCAGATCAGGGGTTCTTCTCTCTGGGGCCAACGTCCTGACTTTC